This T cell receptor (beta chain) comes out of a study of T cells in Graves' hyperthyroidism and ophthalmopathy. Study results and caveats: Stable hyperthyroidism was separated from ophthalmopathy by a model based on 13 V-J features.

This clonotype was picked up many times. The antigen remains undetermined. Amplification yielded TCR beta CDR3 regions, with RNA transcripts as the source. TCR CDR3 underwent first-round RT-PCR with the HTBI primer set. One entry per CDR3 protein, called by TCRdb with MiXCR from the multiplex PCR reads. The sample lists about 300,000 distinct CDR3 sequences; about 14% were seen once. The length of the CDR3 is 12 residues. Trimming stripped 6 bases from V and 1 base from J, with 9 bases between. Germline CDR1 is SQVTM and CDR2 is ANQGSEA. The TCR was taken from a woman in her twenties or thirties with Graves' hyperthyroidism that later progressed to Graves' ophthalmopathy. The sample consisted of blood. This sequence joins TRBV29-1 and TRBJ1-1; weak D call: TRBD1 (5 bases). The CDR3 nucleotides are TGCAGCGTGGGGGGTCAGAACACTGAAGCTTTCTTT. This codes for CSVGGQNTEAFF. The whole variable domain, filled in from reference TRBV29-1 and TRBJ1-1, reads SAVISQKPSRDICQRGTSLTIQCQVDSQVTMMFWYRQQPGQSLTLIATANQGSEATYESGFVIDKFPISRPNLTFSTLTVSNMSPEDSSIYLCSVGGQNTEAFFGQGTRLTVV.